The clone carrying this T cell receptor beta chain was counted ten times or more. Its cognate antigen is unknown. Each CDR3 protein is one row after TCRdb ran MiXCR on the 5' RACE reads. This table has about 290,000 distinct CDR3 sequences, roughly 15% appearing once. This entry comes from a study of T-cell memory formation after mild COVID-19. Background on the study: For the most part, TCR clusters were specific to one donor.

V lost 3 bases and J 4 bases, leaving 9 bases between the germline ends. The CDR3 is 13 amino acids. Study-wide results and caveats: The finding that pre-infection memory included some responding clones suggested that cross-reactive memory joined.

The sample consisted of PBMCs or a T cell subset sorted from them (not recorded which). This rearrangement joins TRBV12-3 or TRBV12-4 to TRBJ2-5, with a tentative D call TRBD2 (7 bases). This clonotype was sampled from a man aged 18 to 29 who had mild COVID-19 (a few samples of this study predate the infection). Cell type and time point are not known. Here the CDR3 reads CASSFGGRETQYF. As DNA, the CDR3 is TGTGCCAGCAGTTTCGGGGGGCGAGAGACCCAGTACTTC.